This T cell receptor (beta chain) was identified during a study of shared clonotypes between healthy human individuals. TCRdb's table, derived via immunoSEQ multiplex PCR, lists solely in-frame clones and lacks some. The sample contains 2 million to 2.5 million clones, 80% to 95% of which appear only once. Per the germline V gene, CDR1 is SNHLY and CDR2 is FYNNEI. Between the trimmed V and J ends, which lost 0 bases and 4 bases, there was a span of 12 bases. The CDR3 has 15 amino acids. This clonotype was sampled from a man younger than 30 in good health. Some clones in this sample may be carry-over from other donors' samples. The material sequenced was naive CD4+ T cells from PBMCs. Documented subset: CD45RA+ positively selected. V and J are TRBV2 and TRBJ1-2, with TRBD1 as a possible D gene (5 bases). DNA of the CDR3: TGTGCCAGCAGTGAAGCAACGCAGGGCGGCTATGGCTACACCTTC. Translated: CASSEATQGGYGYTF.